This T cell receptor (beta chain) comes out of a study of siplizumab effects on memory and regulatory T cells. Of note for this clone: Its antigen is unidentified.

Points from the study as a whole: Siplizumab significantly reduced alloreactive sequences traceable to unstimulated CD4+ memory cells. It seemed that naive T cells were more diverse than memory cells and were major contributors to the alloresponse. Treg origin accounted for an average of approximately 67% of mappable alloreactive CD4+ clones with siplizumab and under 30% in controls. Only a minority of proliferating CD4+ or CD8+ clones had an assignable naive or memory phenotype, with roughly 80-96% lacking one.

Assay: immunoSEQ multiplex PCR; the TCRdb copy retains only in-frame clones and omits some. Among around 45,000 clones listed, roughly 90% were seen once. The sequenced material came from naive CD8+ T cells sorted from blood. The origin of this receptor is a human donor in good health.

The CDR3 reads CASSPTLGFYGYTF. The CDR3 DNA reads as TGTGCCAGCAGCCCTACCCTAGGGTTCTATGGCTACACCTTC. The V call is TRBV7-6, the J call TRBJ1-2; D gene unclear. This CDR3 has 14 amino acids. V was pared by 5 bases and J by 4 bases, with 14 bases between. CDR1 SGHVS and CDR2 FNYEAQ come from the germline V gene. The variable domain in full, completed from reference TRBV7-6 and TRBJ1-2, reads GAGVSQSPRYKVTKRGQDVALRCDPISGHVSLYWYRQALGQGPEFLTYFNYEAQQDKSGLPNDRFSAERPEGSISTLTIQRTEQRDSAMYRCASSPTLGFYGYTFGSGTRLTVV.